The T cell receptor beta chain described here comes from a study of CD8 T cells in ankylosing spondylitis. This clonotype showed up just a few times. Its target is unknown. Study-wide findings and caveats: Characteristic of ankylosing spondylitis blood, it appeared, was a TCR beta motif comprising several highly homologous variants. Significant enrichment of disease-linked clones was reportedly seen in matched ankylosing spondylitis synovial fluid.

Molecular-barcoded quantitative 5'-RACE produced these TCR beta libraries. In TCRdb, the 5' RACE reads were re-called with MiXCR into one record per CDR3 protein. Of more than 650,000 distinct CDR3 sequences listed, 12% are singletons. Per the germline V gene, CDR1 is DFQATT and CDR2 is SNEGSKA (reference sequence). The CDR3 runs 13 residues. Trimming cost V 5 bases and J 8 bases; bases outside gene matches: 10. The sequenced sample was blood, either unsorted or a sorted T cell fraction (not recorded which). The sequence derives from a male donor with ankylosing spondylitis. V usage is TRBV20-1 and J usage is TRBJ2-5, with TRBD2 matching 8 bases. The chain's CDR3 is CSALGLAVNTQYF. As DNA, the CDR3 is TGCAGTGCTCTCGGACTAGCTGTCAATACCCAGTACTTC.